This record concerns one TCR beta chain sequence. The read terminates 3 residues ahead of where the CDR3 ends, so the germline J gene completes it. Produced via immunoSEQ multiplex PCR; TCRdb's table is partial and in-frame only. The ten top clones account for 2.7%, within a sample of about 23,000 clones. Per germline, CDR1 SGHRS and CDR2 YFSETQ. After removal of 4 bases from V and 7 bases from J, the junction contained 8 bases not matched to a gene. The CDR3 contains 15 residues. This entry belongs to a study of T cells in women clearing cervical HPV infection. The gene calls are TRBV5-1 and TRBJ1-4; 9 bases are shared with TRBD1. The TCR sequence derives from a woman between 18 and 75 years old with a cervical HPV16 infection that either progressed to CIN3+ or cleared (not recorded which). Sequencing was done on a sample of blood buffy coat. CDR3 sequence reads: CASSDSGQGSEKLFF. CDR3 DNA, as far as it was read: TGCGCCAGCAGCGATAGTGGACAGGGGAGTGAAAAA.